Below, one T cell receptor beta chain is given with its context. Clones were sequenced by immunoSEQ multiplex PCR, and TCRdb holds only the in-frame ones, with some missing. The table includes 65,000 to 90,000 clones, approximately 88% detected once. These data originate in a study of blood T cell repertoires in COVID-19. Study summary: The cDNA or gDNA used as material had been derived from T cells, B-cell-depleted T cells, or PBMCs.

The sequence came from a man aged 25-40 years with acute or convalescent COVID-19. Specimen: peripheral blood.

The CDR3 coding sequence is TGTGCCTGGAGCCGGGGAGTTGGGGACGAGCAGTACTTC. Translated, it gives CAWSRGVGDEQYF. The chain links TRBV30 to TRBJ2-7, with D possibly TRBD2 on 5 matching bases. This CDR3 spans 13 amino acids. CDR1 is GTSNPN and CDR2 is SVGIG in the germline V gene (reference sequence). Trimming stripped 3 bases from V and 5 bases from J, with 14 bases between.